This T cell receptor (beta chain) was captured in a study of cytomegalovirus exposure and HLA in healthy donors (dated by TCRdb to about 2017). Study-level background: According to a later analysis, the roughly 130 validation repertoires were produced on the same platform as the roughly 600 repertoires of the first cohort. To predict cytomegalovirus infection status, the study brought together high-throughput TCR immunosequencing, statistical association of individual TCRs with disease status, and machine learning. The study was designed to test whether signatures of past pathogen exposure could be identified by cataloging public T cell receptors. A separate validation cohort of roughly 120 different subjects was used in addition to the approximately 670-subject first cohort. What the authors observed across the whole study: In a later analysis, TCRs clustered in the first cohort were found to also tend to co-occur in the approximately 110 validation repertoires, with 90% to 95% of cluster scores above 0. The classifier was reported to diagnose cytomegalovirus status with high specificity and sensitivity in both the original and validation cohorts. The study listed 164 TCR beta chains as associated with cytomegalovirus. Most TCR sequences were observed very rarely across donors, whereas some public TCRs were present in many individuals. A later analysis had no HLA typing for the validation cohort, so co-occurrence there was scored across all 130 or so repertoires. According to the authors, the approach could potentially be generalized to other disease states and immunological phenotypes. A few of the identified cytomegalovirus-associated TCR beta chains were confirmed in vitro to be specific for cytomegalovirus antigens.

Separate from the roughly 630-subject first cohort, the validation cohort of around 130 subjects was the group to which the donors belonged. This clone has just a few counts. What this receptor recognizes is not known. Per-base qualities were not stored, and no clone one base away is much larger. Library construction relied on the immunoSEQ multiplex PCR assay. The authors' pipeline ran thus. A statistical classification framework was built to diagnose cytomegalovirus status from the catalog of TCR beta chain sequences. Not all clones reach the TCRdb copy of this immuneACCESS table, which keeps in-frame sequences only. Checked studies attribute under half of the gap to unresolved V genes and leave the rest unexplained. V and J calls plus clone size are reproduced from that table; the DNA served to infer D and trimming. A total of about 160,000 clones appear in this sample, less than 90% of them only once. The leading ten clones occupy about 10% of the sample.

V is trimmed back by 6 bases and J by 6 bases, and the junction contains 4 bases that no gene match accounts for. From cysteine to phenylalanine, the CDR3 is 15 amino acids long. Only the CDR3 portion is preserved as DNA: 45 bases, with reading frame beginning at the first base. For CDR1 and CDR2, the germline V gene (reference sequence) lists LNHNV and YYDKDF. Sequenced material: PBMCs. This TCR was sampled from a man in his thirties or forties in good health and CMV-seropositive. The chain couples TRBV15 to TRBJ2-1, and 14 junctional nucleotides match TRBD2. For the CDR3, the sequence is CATRDGLAGGNEQFF. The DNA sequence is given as TGTGCCACCAGAGATGGACTAGCGGGGGGCAATGAGCAGTTCTTC.